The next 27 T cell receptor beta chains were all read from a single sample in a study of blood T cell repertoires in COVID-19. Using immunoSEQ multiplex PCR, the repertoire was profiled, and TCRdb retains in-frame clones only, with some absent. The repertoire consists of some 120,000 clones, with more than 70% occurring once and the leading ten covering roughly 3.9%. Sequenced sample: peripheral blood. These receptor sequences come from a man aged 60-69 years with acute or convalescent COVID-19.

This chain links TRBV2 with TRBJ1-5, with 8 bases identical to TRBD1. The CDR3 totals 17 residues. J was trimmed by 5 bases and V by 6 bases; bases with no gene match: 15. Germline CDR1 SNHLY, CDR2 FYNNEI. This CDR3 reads CASRETQGGKFHQPQHF. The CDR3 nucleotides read TGTGCCAGCAGAGAAACACAGGGGGGTAAATTCCATCAGCCCCAGCATTTT.

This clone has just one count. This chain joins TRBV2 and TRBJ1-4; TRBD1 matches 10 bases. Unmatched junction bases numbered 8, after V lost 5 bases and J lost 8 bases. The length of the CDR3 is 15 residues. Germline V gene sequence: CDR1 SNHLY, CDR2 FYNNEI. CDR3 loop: CASSRTGTGDEKLFF. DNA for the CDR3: TGTGCCAGCAGTCGAACCGGGACAGGGGACGAAAAACTGTTTTTT.

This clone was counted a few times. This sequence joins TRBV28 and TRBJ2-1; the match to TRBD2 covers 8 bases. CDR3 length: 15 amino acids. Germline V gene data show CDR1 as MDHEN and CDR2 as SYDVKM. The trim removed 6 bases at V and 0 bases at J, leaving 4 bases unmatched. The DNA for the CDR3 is TGTGCCAGCAGCTCAGGGACTAGCTCCTACAATGAGCAGTTCTTC. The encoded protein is CASSSGTSSYNEQFF.

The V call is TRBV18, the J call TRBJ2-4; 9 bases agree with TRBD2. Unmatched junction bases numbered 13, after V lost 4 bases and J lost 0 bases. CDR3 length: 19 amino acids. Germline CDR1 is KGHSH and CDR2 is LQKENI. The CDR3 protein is CASSQLRDLAGLAKNIQYF. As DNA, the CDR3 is TGTGCCAGCTCACAATTGCGGGACCTAGCGGGATTAGCCAAAAACATTCAGTACTTC.

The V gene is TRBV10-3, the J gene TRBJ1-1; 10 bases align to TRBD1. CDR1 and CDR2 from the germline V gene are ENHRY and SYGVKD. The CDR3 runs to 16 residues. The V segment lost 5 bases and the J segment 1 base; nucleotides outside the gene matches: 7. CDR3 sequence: CAISTGQGFPNTEAFF. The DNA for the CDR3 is TGTGCCATCAGTACGGGACAGGGGTTTCCGAACACTGAAGCTTTCTTT.

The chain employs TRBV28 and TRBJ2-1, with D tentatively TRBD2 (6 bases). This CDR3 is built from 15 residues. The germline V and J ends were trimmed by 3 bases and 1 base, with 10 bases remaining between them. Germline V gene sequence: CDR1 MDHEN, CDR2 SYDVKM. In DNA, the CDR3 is TGTGCCAGCAGTTTGGGCGGGAAGTCCTACAATGAGCAGTTCTTC. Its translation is CASSLGGKSYNEQFF.

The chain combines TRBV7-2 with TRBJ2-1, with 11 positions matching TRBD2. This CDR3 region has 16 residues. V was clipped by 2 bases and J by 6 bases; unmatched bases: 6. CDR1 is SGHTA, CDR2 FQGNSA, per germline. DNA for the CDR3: TGTGCCAGCAGCTTACTCACTAGCGGGAGCCTCAATGAGCAGTTCTTC. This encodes CASSLLTSGSLNEQFF.

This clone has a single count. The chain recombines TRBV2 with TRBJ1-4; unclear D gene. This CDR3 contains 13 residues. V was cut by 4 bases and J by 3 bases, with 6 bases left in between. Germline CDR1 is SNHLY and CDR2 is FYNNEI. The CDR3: CASSVGANEKLFF. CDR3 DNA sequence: TGTGCCAGCAGTGTCGGGGCTAATGAAAAACTGTTTTTT.

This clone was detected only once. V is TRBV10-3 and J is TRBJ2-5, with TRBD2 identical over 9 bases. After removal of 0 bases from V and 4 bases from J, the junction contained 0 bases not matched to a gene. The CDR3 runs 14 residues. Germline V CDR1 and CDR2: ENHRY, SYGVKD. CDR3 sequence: CAISESTSGETQYF. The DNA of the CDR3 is TGTGCCATCAGTGAGTCGACTAGCGGAGAGACCCAGTACTTC.

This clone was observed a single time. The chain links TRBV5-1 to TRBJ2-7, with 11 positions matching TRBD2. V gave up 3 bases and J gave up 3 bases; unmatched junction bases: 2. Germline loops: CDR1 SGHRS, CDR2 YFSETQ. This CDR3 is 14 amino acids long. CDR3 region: CASSSGTSGYEQYF. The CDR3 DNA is TGCGCCAGCAGCTCCGGGACTAGCGGCTACGAGCAGTACTTC.

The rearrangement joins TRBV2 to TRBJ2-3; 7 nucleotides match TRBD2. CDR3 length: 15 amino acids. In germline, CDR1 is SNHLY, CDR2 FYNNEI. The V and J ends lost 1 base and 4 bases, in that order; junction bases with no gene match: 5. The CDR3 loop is CASSEDWGGSDTQYF. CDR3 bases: TGTGCCAGCAGTGAAGATTGGGGGGGATCAGATACGCAGTATTTT.

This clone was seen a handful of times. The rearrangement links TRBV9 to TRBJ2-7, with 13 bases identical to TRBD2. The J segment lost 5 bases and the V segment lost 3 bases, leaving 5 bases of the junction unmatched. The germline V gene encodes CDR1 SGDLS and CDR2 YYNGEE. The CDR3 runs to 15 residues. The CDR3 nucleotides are TGTGCCAGCAGCGCGGGACTAGCGGGATACCACGAGCAGTACTTC. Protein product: CASSAGLAGYHEQYF.

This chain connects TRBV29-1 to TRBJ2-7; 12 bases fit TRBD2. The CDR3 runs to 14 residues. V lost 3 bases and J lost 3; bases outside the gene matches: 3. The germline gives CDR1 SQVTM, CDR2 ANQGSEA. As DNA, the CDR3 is TGCAGCGTTGACACGACTAGCGGGAGCTACGAGCAGTACTTC. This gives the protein CSVDTTSGSYEQYF.

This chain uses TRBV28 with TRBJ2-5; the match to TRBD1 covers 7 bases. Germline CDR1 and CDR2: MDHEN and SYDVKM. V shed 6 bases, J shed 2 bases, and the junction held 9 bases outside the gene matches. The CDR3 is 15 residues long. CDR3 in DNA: TGTGCCAGCAGCCCCCCCGGGACAGAACAAGAGACCCAGTACTTC. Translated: CASSPPGTEQETQYF.

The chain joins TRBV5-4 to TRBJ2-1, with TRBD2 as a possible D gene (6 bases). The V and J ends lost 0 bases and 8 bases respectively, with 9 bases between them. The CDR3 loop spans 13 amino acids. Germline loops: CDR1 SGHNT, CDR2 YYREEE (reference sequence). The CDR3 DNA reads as TGTGCCAGCAGCTTGGTGTCGGGAGATGAGCAGTTCTTC. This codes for CASSLVSGDEQFF.

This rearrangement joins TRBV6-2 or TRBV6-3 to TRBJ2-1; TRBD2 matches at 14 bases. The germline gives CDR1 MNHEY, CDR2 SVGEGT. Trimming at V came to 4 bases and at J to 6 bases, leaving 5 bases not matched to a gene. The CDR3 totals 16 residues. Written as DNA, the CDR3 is TGTGCCAGCAGTTTGATGGGACTAGCGGGGGTCAATGAGCAGTTCTTC. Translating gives CASSLMGLAGVNEQFF.

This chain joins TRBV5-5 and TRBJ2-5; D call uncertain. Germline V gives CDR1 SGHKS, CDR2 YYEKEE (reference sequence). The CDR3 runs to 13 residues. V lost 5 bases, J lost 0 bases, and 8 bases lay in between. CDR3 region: CASSRVDQETQYF. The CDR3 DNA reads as TGTGCCAGCAGTCGGGTTGACCAAGAGACCCAGTACTTC.

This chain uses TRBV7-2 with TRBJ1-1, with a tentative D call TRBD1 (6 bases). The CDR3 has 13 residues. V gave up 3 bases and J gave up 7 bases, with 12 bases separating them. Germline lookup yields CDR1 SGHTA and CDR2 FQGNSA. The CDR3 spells CASSLDGQLEAFF. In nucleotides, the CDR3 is TGTGCCAGCAGCTTGGACGGACAGCTTGAAGCTTTCTTT.

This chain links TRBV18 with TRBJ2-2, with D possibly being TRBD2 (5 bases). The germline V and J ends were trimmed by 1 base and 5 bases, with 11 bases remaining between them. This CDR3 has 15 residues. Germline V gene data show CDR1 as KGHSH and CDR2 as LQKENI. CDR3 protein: CASSPLEGVTGELFF. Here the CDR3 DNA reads TGTGCCAGCTCACCACTCGAGGGCGTGACCGGGGAGCTGTTTTTT.

The CDR3 reads CASSLVGASAYEQYF. CDR3 bases: TGTGCCAGCAGCTTAGTAGGGGCTAGCGCCTACGAGCAGTACTTC. V is TRBV7-9 and J is TRBJ2-7, with a weak D call TRBD2 (6 bases). CDR1 is SEHNR, CDR2 FQNEAQ, per germline (reference sequence). The CDR3 is made up of 15 amino acids. Trimming took 1 base from V and 2 from J, leaving 12 bases between them.

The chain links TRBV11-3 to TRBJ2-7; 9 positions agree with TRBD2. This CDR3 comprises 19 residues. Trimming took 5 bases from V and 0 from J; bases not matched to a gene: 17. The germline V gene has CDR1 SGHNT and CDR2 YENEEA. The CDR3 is CASSPPHRLAAPSSYEQYF. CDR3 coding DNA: TGTGCCAGCAGCCCTCCCCACAGACTAGCGGCACCAAGCTCCTACGAGCAGTACTTC.

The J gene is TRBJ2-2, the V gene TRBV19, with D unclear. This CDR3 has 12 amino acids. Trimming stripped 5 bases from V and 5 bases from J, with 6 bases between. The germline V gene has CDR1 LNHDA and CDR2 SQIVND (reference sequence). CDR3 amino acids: CASSRRTGELFF. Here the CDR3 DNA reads TGTGCCAGTAGTCGGAGAACCGGGGAGCTGTTTTTT.

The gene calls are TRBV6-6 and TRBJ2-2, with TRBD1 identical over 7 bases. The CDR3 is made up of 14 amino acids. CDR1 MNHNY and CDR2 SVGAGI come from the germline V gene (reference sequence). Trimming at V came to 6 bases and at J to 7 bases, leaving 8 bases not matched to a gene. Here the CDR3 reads CASSLTGPHGELFF. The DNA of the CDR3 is TGTGCCAGCAGCCTGACAGGGCCTCACGGGGAGCTGTTTTTT.

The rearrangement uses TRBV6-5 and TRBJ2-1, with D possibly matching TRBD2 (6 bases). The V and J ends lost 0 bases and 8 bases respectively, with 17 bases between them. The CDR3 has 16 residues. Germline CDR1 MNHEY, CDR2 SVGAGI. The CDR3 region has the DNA TGTGCCAGCAGTTACTCCTCGGGACTTCCCGCCCATGAGCAGTTCTTC. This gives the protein CASSYSSGLPAHEQFF.

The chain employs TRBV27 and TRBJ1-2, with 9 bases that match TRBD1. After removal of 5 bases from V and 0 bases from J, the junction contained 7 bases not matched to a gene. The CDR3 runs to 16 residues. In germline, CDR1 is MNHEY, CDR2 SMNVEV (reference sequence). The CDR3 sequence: CASSRDRGFSNYGYTF. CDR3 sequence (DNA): TGTGCCAGCAGTCGTGACAGGGGGTTTTCTAACTATGGCTACACCTTC.

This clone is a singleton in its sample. In DNA form, the CDR3 reads TGTGCCAGCGAGAGTAGGAGTACGGGGGAGACCCAGTACTTC. Translating gives CASESRSTGETQYF. The gene calls are TRBV6-5 and TRBJ2-5; a weak D match, TRBD2 (5 bases). The length of the CDR3 is 14 residues. V was shortened by 8 bases and J by 5 bases, with 18 bases between the two germline ends. Germline V CDR1 and CDR2: MNHEY, SVGAGI.

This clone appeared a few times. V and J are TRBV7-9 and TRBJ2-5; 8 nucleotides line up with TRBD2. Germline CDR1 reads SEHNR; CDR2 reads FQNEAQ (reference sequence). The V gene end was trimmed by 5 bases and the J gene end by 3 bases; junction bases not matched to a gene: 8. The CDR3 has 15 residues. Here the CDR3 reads CASSPGRAGEETQYF. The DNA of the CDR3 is TGTGCCAGCAGCCCCGGTCGAGCGGGGGAAGAGACCCAGTACTTC.